The 21 T cell receptor beta chains given below trace back to one sample, sequenced in a study of T cell clonotyping in hematopoietic cell transplantation. Method: immunoSEQ multiplex PCR; TCRdb's copy keeps in-frame clones and lacks some. The sample lists 10,000 to 15,000 clones, approximately 67% occurring once. The material was peripheral blood mononuclear cells, obtained 180 days after allogeneic stem cell transplant. The receptors originated from a male patient aged 55 to 69 who had an allogeneic stem cell transplant from an unrelated donor, so the T cells may come from the graft donor. Some clones in this sample may be carry-over from other donors' samples.

Here the CDR3 DNA reads TGTGCCAGCCCACCCGGCACAAGCTCCTACAATGAGCAGTTCTTC. Encoded protein: CASPPGTSSYNEQFF. This chain uses TRBV28 with TRBJ2-1; D is unresolved. Trimming shortened V by 8 bases and J by 0 bases, and 14 bases separated the two germline ends. CDR1 is MDHEN, CDR2 SYDVKM, per germline. This CDR3 comprises 15 residues.

This chain links TRBV7-9 with TRBJ2-7, with 7 bases fitting TRBD1. CDR1 and CDR2 (germline): SEHNR, FQNEAQ (reference sequence). V lost 5 bases to trimming and J lost 5 bases; unmatched junction nucleotides: 18. There are 17 residues in the CDR3. The CDR3 loop reads CASSSLWTGVVRDEQYF. The CDR3 bases are TGTGCCAGCAGCAGTTTGTGGACAGGAGTGGTTCGAGACGAGCAGTACTTC.

This clone has a handful of counts. This sequence joins TRBV30 and TRBJ1-5; no clear D gene. Trimming shortened V by 1 base and J by 0 bases, and 7 bases separated the two germline ends. CDR3 length: 14 residues. CDR1 GTSNPN and CDR2 SVGIG come from the germline V gene (reference sequence). This CDR3 is CAWSAGVSNQPQHF. As DNA, the CDR3 is TGTGCCTGGAGTGCTGGCGTTAGCAATCAGCCCCAGCATTTT. Based on the CDR3 plus reference TRBV30 and TRBJ1-5, the full variable domain is SQTIHQWPATLVQPVGSPLSLECTVEGTSNPNLYWYRQAAGRGLQLLFYSVGIGQISSEVPQNLSASRPQDRQFILSSKKLLLSDSGFYLCAWSAGVSNQPQHFGDGTRLSIL.

The chain uses TRBV19 and TRBJ1-2; TRBD1 agrees at 7 bases. V lost 6 bases to trimming and J lost 4 bases; unmatched junction nucleotides: 2. CDR1 and CDR2 from the germline V gene are LNHDA and SQIVND (reference sequence). This CDR3 spans 12 amino acids. This CDR3 reads CASSRDSYGYTF. The CDR3 coding sequence is TGTGCCAGTAGCCGGGACAGCTATGGCTACACCTTC.

The V call is TRBV7-2, the J call TRBJ1-1; a possible D gene is TRBD1 (6 bases). Per the germline V gene, CDR1 is SGHTA and CDR2 is FQGNSA. The CDR3 runs 13 residues. Trimming stripped 5 bases from V and 2 bases from J, with 9 bases between. CDR3 sequence: CASSRDKNTEAFF. The CDR3 region has the DNA TGTGCCAGCAGCCGGGACAAAAACACTGAAGCTTTCTTT.

The rearrangement links TRBV4-1 to TRBJ2-7; D not resolved. The CDR3 runs to 14 residues. In germline, CDR1 is MGHRA, CDR2 YSYEKL. V lost 1 base and J lost 2, with 9 bases in between. The CDR3: CASSQGPAAYEQYF. The CDR3 DNA sequence: TGCGCCAGCAGCCAAGGTCCGGCAGCCTACGAGCAGTACTTC.

The rearrangement uses TRBV5-4 and TRBJ1-3; TRBD1 matches at 7 bases. CDR1 is SGHNT, CDR2 YYREEE, per germline (reference sequence). This CDR3 has 17 residues. The V segment lost 0 bases and the J segment 3 bases; nucleotides outside the gene matches: 9. The CDR3 spells CASSLGPQGVGGNTIYF. The CDR3 DNA reads as TGTGCCAGCAGCTTGGGGCCCCAGGGGGTCGGTGGAAACACCATATATTTT.

As for this clone: Mismatch with germline at one junction end may stem from a read error. This sequence joins TRBV30 and TRBJ1-4; D not certain. The CDR3 extends over 14 amino acids. Germline assignment: CDR1 GTSNPN and CDR2 SVGIG (reference sequence). CDR3 loop: CAWSIRATNEKLFF. DNA for the CDR3: TGTGCTTGGAGTATCAGAGCAACTAATGAAAAACTGTTTTTT.

The V and J genes are TRBV28 and TRBJ2-1; 7 bases map to TRBD2. V lost 4 bases to trimming and J lost 8 bases; unmatched junction nucleotides: 14. From germline, CDR1 is MDHEN and CDR2 SYDVKM. The CDR3 length is 16 residues. The DNA for the CDR3 is TGTGCCAGCAGTTCTAGAGATGCGGGAGCACTTGATGAGCAGTTCTTC. Translated, it gives CASSSRDAGALDEQFF.

The CDR3 here is CASSPFGSHKETQYF. CDR3 in DNA: TGTGCCAGCAGCCCCTTTGGGTCCCATAAAGAGACCCAGTACTTC. V usage is TRBV6-5 and J usage is TRBJ2-5; D call uncertain. The CDR3 spans 15 residues. CDR1 is MNHEY, CDR2 SVGAGI, per germline. Trimming took off 6 bases at V and 3 bases at J, with 17 bases between the two ends.

The chain is built from TRBV30 and TRBJ2-7; 8 positions agree with TRBD1. CDR1 GTSNPN and CDR2 SVGIG come from the germline V gene (reference sequence). This CDR3 is built from 15 residues. Trimming at V came to 0 bases and at J to 2 bases, leaving 6 bases not matched to a gene. CDR3 in amino acids: CAWSVKTGQAYEQYF. CDR3 bases: TGTGCCTGGAGTGTAAAAACGGGACAGGCCTACGAGCAGTACTTC.

The V call is TRBV28, the J call TRBJ1-5, with D maybe TRBD1 (6 bases). The V gene lost 2 bases and the J gene lost 7 bases, with 15 bases spanning the gap. The V gene's germline CDR1 is MDHEN and CDR2 SYDVKM. This CDR3 is 15 amino acids long. Here the CDR3 reads CASSLADSSAQPQHF. The CDR3 bases are TGTGCCAGCAGTTTAGCGGACAGTTCAGCGCAGCCCCAGCATTTT. The full variable domain, in which reference TRBV28 and TRBJ1-5 provide the parts outside the CDR3, is DVKVTQSSRYLVKRTGEKVFLECVQDMDHENMFWYRQDPGLGLRLIYFSYDVKMKEKGDIPEGYSVSREKKERFSLILESASTNQTSMYLCASSLADSSAQPQHFGDGTRLSIL.

This clone has just a few counts. The rearrangement uses TRBV4-1 and TRBJ1-5; possible D gene TRBD1, 6 bases. From germline, CDR1 is MGHRA and CDR2 YSYEKL. V gave up 0 bases and J gave up 3 bases, with 15 bases separating them. This CDR3 is built from 17 residues. The CDR3 spells CASSQDSGQNFNQPQHF. The CDR3 DNA is TGCGCCAGCAGCCAAGATTCGGGACAAAACTTCAATCAGCCCCAGCATTTT.

This chain joins TRBV20-1 and TRBJ1-2; no definite D call. V was trimmed by 3 bases and J by 4 bases, leaving 6 bases between them. This CDR3 is 11 amino acids long. The germline V gene encodes CDR1 DFQATT and CDR2 SNEGSKA (reference sequence). CDR3 sequence (DNA): TGCAGTGCTAGGGGTAGCTATGGCTACACCTTC. Its translation is CSARGSYGYTF.

The chain recombines TRBV19 with TRBJ2-7; TRBD2 might be the D (5 bases). Germline V gene lookup returns CDR1 LNHDA and CDR2 SQIVND (reference sequence). The CDR3 covers 14 residues. Trimming stripped 1 base from V and 0 bases from J, with 7 bases between. This chain's CDR3 is CASSIAAGSYEQYF. The CDR3, as DNA: TGTGCCAGTAGTATAGCGGCGGGCTCCTACGAGCAGTACTTC.

V gene TRBV5-4 combines with J gene TRBJ1-2; D gene unclear. V was shortened by 4 bases and J by 4 bases, with 11 bases between the two germline ends. The germline V gene encodes CDR1 SGHNT and CDR2 YYREEE (reference sequence). The CDR3 spans 13 residues. The CDR3 nucleotides read TGTGCCAGCAGCCCCAGTGATCGCTATGGCTACACCTTC. This encodes CASSPSDRYGYTF.

CDR3 sequence: CASSQGLAPNNEQFF. As DNA, the CDR3 is TGTGCCAGCAGCCAGGGACTAGCGCCCAACAATGAGCAGTTCTTC. V is TRBV5-4 and J is TRBJ2-1; 10 positions agree with TRBD2. The CDR3 length is 15 residues. The V and J ends lost 4 bases and 5 bases, in that order; junction bases with no gene match: 6. The germline V gene has CDR1 SGHNT and CDR2 YYREEE (reference sequence).

This sequence joins TRBV7-2 and TRBJ1-5; tentatively, D is TRBD1 (5 bases). Germline CDR1 is SGHTA and CDR2 is FQGNSA. Trimming took 7 bases from V and 2 from J, leaving 21 bases between them. The CDR3 is made up of 17 amino acids. CDR3 bases: TGTGCCAGCACCGAACCCCGTGGGTCCAGGGGCAATCAGCCCCAGCATTTT. Protein sequence: CASTEPRGSRGNQPQHF. The full variable domain, its missing parts supplied by reference TRBV7-2 and TRBJ1-5, is GAGVSQSPSNKVTEKGKDVELRCDPISGHTALYWYRQSLGQGLEFLIYFQGNSAPDKSGLPSDRFSAERTGGSVSTLTIQRTQQEDSAVYLCASTEPRGSRGNQPQHFGDGTRLSIL.

The chain employs TRBV6-6 and TRBJ1-2; 8 nucleotides align to TRBD1. V was pared by 6 bases and J by 8 bases, with 14 bases of the junction left unmatched. The CDR3 is made up of 15 amino acids. CDR1 and CDR2 from the germline V gene are MNHNY and SVGAGI (reference sequence). CDR3 sequence: CASSPASQGVSGYTF. In DNA, the CDR3 is TGTGCCAGCAGCCCCGCCTCACAGGGGGTCTCCGGCTACACCTTC.

The chain combines TRBV28 with TRBJ2-7, with D perhaps matching TRBD2 (5 bases). Per the germline V gene, CDR1 is MDHEN and CDR2 is SYDVKM. The length of the CDR3 is 15 residues. Trimming removed 4 bases from V and 5 bases from J, with 18 bases in between. CDR3 DNA sequence: TGTGCCAGCAGTTCCCCCGCGTCGGGGTCCAACGAGCAGTACTTC. Amino acids: CASSSPASGSNEQYF.

The CDR3 protein is CAWSVQSGANVLTF. The CDR3 nucleotides are TGTGCCTGGAGTGTACAGTCTGGGGCCAACGTCCTGACTTTC. This chain joins TRBV30 and TRBJ2-6; unclear D gene. The CDR3 loop spans 14 amino acids. Germline CDR1 and CDR2: GTSNPN and SVGIG (reference sequence). V was pared by 0 bases and J by 1 base, with 4 bases between.